The clone carrying this T cell receptor (beta chain) was observed a few times. Its cognate antigen is unknown. Germline V CDR1 and CDR2: SGHAT, FQDESV (reference sequence). The CDR3 sequence is 17 residues long. V lost 2 bases and J 1 base, leaving 17 bases between the germline ends. What the library attached to individual cDNA molecules were unique molecular identifiers. TCRdb re-called the RACE reads with MiXCR, one entry per CDR3 protein. Of around 200,000 distinct CDR3 sequences listed, about 22% are singletons. These data originate in a study of human T cells and chemical hapten exposure. About the study: Patients got weekly scalp diphenylcyclopropenone doses over the roughly 24-week study. General study results and limits: Versus controls, significantly more large CDR3 similarity clusters arose from expanded TCRs. The presence of alopecia in the donors means their immune response may differ from healthy people's.

As to time point: patch test 3, about 24 weeks after DPC sensitization. The treatment was: therapeutic diphenylcyclopropenone sensitization with weekly scalp DPC. The sequence was obtained from a woman between 35 and 50 years old with alopecia areata. Some clones in this sample may be carry-over from other donors' samples. V gene TRBV11-1 combines with J gene TRBJ1-1; maybe TRBD1 (6 bases). The sequences come from whole blood, collected in connection with sensitization to the hapten diphenylcyclopropenone (DPC). CDR3 bases: TGTGCCAGCAGCTTAACAGGGTGGGATCTACCGAACACTGAAGCTTTCTTT. Residues: CASSLTGWDLPNTEAFF.